This T cell receptor (beta chain) stems from a study of blood T cell repertoires in COVID-19. Study-level background: The United States, Italy and Spain supplied acute and convalescent COVID-19 samples. PBMCs, B-cell-depleted T cells, or T cells were the source of the cDNA or gDNA that made up the material.

In the study's own analysis: Amplification of reference gene primers was used by the study to estimate nucleated cell counts. This table comes from immunoSEQ multiplex PCR, and its TCRdb copy is limited to in-frame clones, with some not included. Clone size and the V and J calls come from that table; the DNA yielded D and trimming. The repertoire holds 200,000 to 300,000 clones, with roughly 80% as singletons. V shed 7 bases and J shed 2 bases, with 8 bases lying between them. CDR3 length: 11 residues. Per germline, CDR1 SQVTM and CDR2 ANQGSEA. V and J are TRBV29-1 and TRBJ1-1, with D unresolved. This TCR derives from a woman aged 80 or over with acute or convalescent COVID-19. The specimen sequenced was peripheral blood. CDR3 bases: TGCAGCGCCGAGGATAACACTGAAGCTTTCTTT. Encoded protein: CSAEDNTEAFF.